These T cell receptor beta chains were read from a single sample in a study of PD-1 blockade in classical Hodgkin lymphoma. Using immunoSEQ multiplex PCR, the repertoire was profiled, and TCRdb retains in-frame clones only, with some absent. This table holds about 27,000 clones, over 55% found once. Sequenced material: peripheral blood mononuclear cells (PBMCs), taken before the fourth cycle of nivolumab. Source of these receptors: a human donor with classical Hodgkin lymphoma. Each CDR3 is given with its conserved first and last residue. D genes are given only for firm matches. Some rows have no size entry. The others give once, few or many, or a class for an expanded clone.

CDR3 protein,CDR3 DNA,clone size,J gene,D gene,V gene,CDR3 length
CATSSGAGAAKNIQYF,TGTGCCACCAGCAGTGGAGCAGGGGCGGCCAAAAACATTCAGTACTTC,-,TRBJ2-4,-,TRBV15,16
CASSFSQTGSNEQYF,TGTGCCAGCAGCTTCTCACAGACAGGGTCAAACGAGCAGTACTTC,few,TRBJ2-7,TRBD1,TRBV5-6,15
CASTAEMNTEAFF,TGCGCCAGCACGGCAGAAATGAACACTGAAGCTTTCTTT,-,TRBJ1-1,-,TRBV5-1,13
CAGQGGDEQYF,TGTGCCGGACAAGGGGGGGACGAGCAGTACTTC,few,TRBJ2-7,-,TRBV7-9,11
CASRRDGRYSNQPQHF,TGTGCCAGTAGGCGGGACGGACGCTATAGCAATCAGCCCCAGCATTTT,-,TRBJ1-5,-,TRBV19,16
CASSLKLAGGEQFF,TGTGCCAGCAGTTTAAAACTAGCGGGGGGTGAGCAGTTCTTC,few,TRBJ2-1,TRBD2,TRBV28,14
CASRRTGLLQPQHF,TGTGCCAGCAGGCGGACAGGGCTATTGCAGCCCCAGCATTTT,-,TRBJ1-5,TRBD1,TRBV2,14
CSARDSPEQFF,TGCAGTGCTAGAGATTCACCTGAGCAGTTCTTC,-,TRBJ2-1,-,TRBV20-1,11
CASSLTQGQGQPQHF,TGTGCCAGCAGCCTAACACAGGGGCAGGGTCAGCCCCAGCATTTT,-,TRBJ1-5,TRBD1,TRBV7-8,15
CASSWGGYEQYF,TGTGCCAGCAGCTGGGGGGGTTACGAGCAGTACTTC,few,TRBJ2-7,TRBD2,TRBV5-4,12
CAISVSAQRANNEQFF,TGTGCCATCAGTGTTTCGGCGCAGCGAGCCAACAATGAGCAGTTCTTC,-,TRBJ2-1,-,TRBV10-3,16
CASSLQGRNIQYF,TGTGCCAGCAGTTTACAGGGTAGAAACATTCAGTACTTC,-,TRBJ2-4,-,TRBV27,13
CASSLAAGGWNQPQHF,TGTGCCAGCAGCTTAGCGGCAGGGGGCTGGAATCAGCCCCAGCATTTT,few,TRBJ1-5,TRBD1,TRBV7-2,16
CASRSPQGGVSYNSPLHF,TGTGCCAGCAGGTCACCACAGGGAGGGGTCTCCTATAATTCACCCCTCCACTTT,-,TRBJ1-6,-,TRBV28,18
CASTLDREGDGYTF,TGTGCCAGCACCCTTGACAGGGAAGGCGATGGCTACACCTTC,-,TRBJ1-2,TRBD1,TRBV28,14
CASSLTRQGIGMNTEAFF,TGTGCCAGCAGCCTTACTCGACAGGGGATAGGAATGAACACTGAAGCTTTCTTT,-,TRBJ1-1,TRBD1,TRBV28,18
CASSQDRGKARKETQYF,TGCGCCAGCAGCCAAGATCGAGGAAAGGCCCGAAAAGAGACCCAGTACTTC,-,TRBJ2-5,-,TRBV4-1,17